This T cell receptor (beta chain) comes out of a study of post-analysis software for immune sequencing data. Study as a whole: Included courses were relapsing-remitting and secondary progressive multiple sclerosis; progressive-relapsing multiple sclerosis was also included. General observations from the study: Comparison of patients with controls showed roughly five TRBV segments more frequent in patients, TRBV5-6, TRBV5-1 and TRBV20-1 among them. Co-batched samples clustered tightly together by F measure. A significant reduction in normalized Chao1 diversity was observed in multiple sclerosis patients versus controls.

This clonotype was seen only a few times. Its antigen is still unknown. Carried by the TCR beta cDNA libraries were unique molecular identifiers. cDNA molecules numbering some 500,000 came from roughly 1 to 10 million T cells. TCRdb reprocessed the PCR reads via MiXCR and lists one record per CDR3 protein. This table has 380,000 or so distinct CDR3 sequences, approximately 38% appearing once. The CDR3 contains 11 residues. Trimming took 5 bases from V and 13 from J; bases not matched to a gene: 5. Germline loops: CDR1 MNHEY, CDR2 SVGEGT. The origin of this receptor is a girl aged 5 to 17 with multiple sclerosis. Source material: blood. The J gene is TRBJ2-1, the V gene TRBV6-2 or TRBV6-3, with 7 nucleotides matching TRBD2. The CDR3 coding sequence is TGTGCCAGCAGTCAAACTAGCGTTCAGTTCTTC. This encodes CASSQTSVQFF.